The 25 T cell receptor beta chains given below trace back to one sample, sequenced in a study of cytomegalovirus exposure and HLA in healthy donors. With 60 Vbeta and 13 Jbeta primers, the PCR was carried out. Measured with immunoSEQ multiplex PCR; TCRdb has only the in-frame clones, and not every one. The table records about 88,000 clones, under 85% of them present only once. Input material: PBMCs. The receptors were gathered from a man aged 25-45 years in good health and CMV-seronegative.

In this sample, this clone turned up a few times. This rearrangement joins TRBV7-3 to TRBJ2-7, with 12 positions matching TRBD1. Germline assignment: CDR1 SGHTA and CDR2 FQGTGA. The CDR3 consists of 15 residues. Losses at the gene ends were 5 bases for V and 2 bases for J; bases not matched to a gene: 4. The CDR3 sequence: CASSGTGGAAYEQYF. In nucleotides, the CDR3 is TGTGCCAGCAGCGGGACAGGGGGCGCAGCCTACGAGCAGTACTTC.

This clone has only one observation. The gene calls are TRBV5-4 and TRBJ2-3; 7 bases are a match to TRBD1. The CDR3 totals 14 residues. V shed 0 bases, J shed 6 bases, and the junction held 4 bases outside the gene matches. The germline CDR1 and CDR2 sequences are SGHNT and YYREEE (reference sequence). The CDR3 nucleotides read TGTGCCAGCAGCTTGGCCGACAGGGCGGATACGCAGTATTTT. The encoded protein is CASSLADRADTQYF.

CDR3 coding DNA: TGTGCCAGCAGCAAATACACGGATACGCAGTATTTT. Protein: CASSKYTDTQYF. This chain links TRBV5-8 with TRBJ2-3; D gene uncertain. There are 12 residues in the CDR3. Germline V gives CDR1 SGHTS, CDR2 YDEGEE. V lost 4 bases, J lost 6 bases, and 9 bases lay in between.

The V gene is TRBV5-5, the J gene TRBJ1-1; D uncertain. Germline CDR1 SGHKS, CDR2 YYEKEE (reference sequence). This CDR3 contains 15 residues. The V end was cut by 7 bases, the J end by 0 bases, with 16 bases between. CDR3 DNA: TGTGCCAGCCACGAGTGGGCAGGCATGAACACTGAAGCTTTCTTT. Protein product: CASHEWAGMNTEAFF.

This chain's CDR3 is CASSLEGRENEQYF. The CDR3 coding sequence is TGTGCCAGCAGCTTGGAAGGGAGGGAAAACGAGCAGTACTTC. V usage is TRBV4-2 and J usage is TRBJ2-7, with 7 bases identical to TRBD2. CDR1 is LGHNA and CDR2 is YNFKEQ in the germline V gene. The CDR3 is 14 amino acids. With V trimmed by 5 bases and J by 5 bases, 9 bases remained unmatched.

J is TRBJ1-6 and V is TRBV19; D is undetermined. The CDR3 loop spans 16 amino acids. The germline gives CDR1 LNHDA, CDR2 SQIVND (reference sequence). Between the trimmed V and J ends, which lost 3 bases and 1 base, there was a span of 10 bases. The CDR3 DNA is TGTGCCAGTAGTATGGGCAGGAGGTCCTATAATTCACCCCTCCACTTT. Residues: CASSMGRRSYNSPLHF.

The sample holds a few counts of this clone. The genes are TRBV5-8 and TRBJ1-6; the match to TRBD1 covers 9 bases. The V and J ends lost 0 bases and 10 bases, in that order; junction bases with no gene match: 14. Germline CDR1 reads SGHTS; CDR2 reads YDEGEE. The CDR3 contains 18 residues. The CDR3 sequence is CASSLARTGASWISPLHF. CDR3 coding DNA: TGTGCCAGCAGCTTGGCCCGGACAGGGGCCTCTTGGATCTCACCCCTCCACTTT.

This chain links TRBV28 with TRBJ1-5; D uncertain. Trimming took 7 bases from V and 2 from J, leaving 9 bases between them. The germline gives CDR1 MDHEN, CDR2 SYDVKM. This CDR3 comprises 13 residues. CDR3 bases: TGTGCCAGCAACGTACCGGGCAATCAGCCCCAGCATTTT. It yields the protein CASNVPGNQPQHF.

The chain uses TRBV29-1 and TRBJ2-5, with D perhaps TRBD2 (5 bases). The V gene's germline CDR1 is SQVTM and CDR2 ANQGSEA. Trimming cost V 5 bases and J 5 bases, with 18 bases left between them. This CDR3 comprises 14 residues. CDR3 in amino acids: CSVIGTPGWETQYF. In DNA form, the CDR3 reads TGCAGCGTTATCGGCACTCCGGGATGGGAGACCCAGTACTTC.

V usage is TRBV28 and J usage is TRBJ1-5; TRBD1 agrees at 8 bases. J lost 3 bases, V lost 4 bases, and 11 bases had no gene match. The CDR3 runs to 17 residues. CDR1 and CDR2 (germline): MDHEN, SYDVKM. The CDR3: CASSSRQGSTDNQPQHF. In DNA, the CDR3 is TGTGCCAGCAGTTCGCGACAGGGGTCGACGGACAATCAGCCCCAGCATTTT. The variable domain in full, with the rest retrieved from reference TRBV28 and TRBJ1-5, is DVKVTQSSRYLVKRTGEKVFLECVQDMDHENMFWYRQDPGLGLRLIYFSYDVKMKEKGDIPEGYSVSREKKERFSLILESASTNQTSMYLCASSSRQGSTDNQPQHFGDGTRLSIL.

This clone has a handful of counts. The chain links TRBV18 to TRBJ1-2; 7 nucleotides match TRBD1. The CDR3 runs 13 residues. Germline V lookup: CDR1 KGHSH, CDR2 LQKENI. The J segment lost 9 bases and the V segment lost 2 bases, leaving 6 bases of the junction unmatched. CDR3 in DNA: TGTGCCAGCTCACCAGGACAGGAAGGGAGCTACACCTTC. Residues: CASSPGQEGSYTF.

The J gene is TRBJ2-3, the V gene TRBV7-6; a weak D match, TRBD2 (5 bases). V lost 5 bases and J lost 2, with 14 bases in between. The CDR3 is made up of 15 amino acids. Germline V gene data show CDR1 as SGHVS and CDR2 as FNYEAQ. The chain's CDR3 is CASSGGGLLTDTQYF. In nucleotides, the CDR3 is TGTGCCAGCAGCGGAGGAGGACTGCTCACAGATACGCAGTATTTT.

J is TRBJ1-3 and V is TRBV5-1; a possible D gene is TRBD1 (5 bases). V lost 4 bases and J 0 bases, leaving 14 bases between the germline ends. CDR3 length: 16 residues. Germline V gene sequence: CDR1 SGHRS, CDR2 YFSETQ. The CDR3 DNA reads as TGCGCCAGCAGCCCCGGGGCGGGGAACTCTGGAAACACCATATATTTT. Translating it yields CASSPGAGNSGNTIYF.

The CDR3 coding sequence is TGTGCCAGCAGCAGTAGCGACTACAATGAGCAGTTCTTC. Translating it yields CASSSSDYNEQFF. The gene calls are TRBV7-3 and TRBJ2-1; D is possibly TRBD2 (5 bases). The CDR3 runs to 13 residues. Trimming pared 5 bases from V and 3 bases from J, leaving 8 bases between. Germline CDR1 and CDR2: SGHTA and FQGTGA.

The chain joins TRBV20-1 to TRBJ2-7; TRBD1 might be the D (6 bases). Germline V gene sequence: CDR1 DFQATT, CDR2 SNEGSKA (reference sequence). The V gene lost 6 bases and the J gene lost 2 bases, with 8 bases spanning the gap. The CDR3 covers 11 residues. In DNA, the CDR3 is TGCAGTGCCCAGGGGCCCTACGAGCAGTACTTC. Encoded protein: CSAQGPYEQYF.

This clone was counted a single time. This sequence joins TRBV30 and TRBJ1-1; D call uncertain. Trimming removed 4 bases at V and 1 base at J, with 7 bases between. The length of the CDR3 is 12 residues. Germline values: CDR1 GTSNPN, CDR2 SVGIG (reference sequence). The chain's CDR3 is CAWTAGNTEAFF. The CDR3 region has the DNA TGTGCCTGGACCGCAGGGAACACTGAAGCTTTCTTT.

The rearrangement links TRBV5-6 to TRBJ2-7; 10 bases map to TRBD2. Germline CDR1 and CDR2: SGHDT and YYEEEE. Losses at the gene ends were 6 bases for V and 6 bases for J; bases not matched to a gene: 12. CDR3 length: 15 residues. The CDR3 DNA follows: TGTGCCAGCACCAGGTGGGGTAGCGGGGGGCTCGAGCAGTACTTC. Translating it yields CASTRWGSGGLEQYF.

This rearrangement joins TRBV19 to TRBJ2-7; 8 nucleotides line up with TRBD1. Looked up from germline, CDR1 is LNHDA and CDR2 is SQIVND (reference sequence). V gave up 3 bases and J gave up 2 bases; unmatched junction bases: 3. This CDR3 contains 14 residues. CDR3 nucleotide sequence: TGTGCCAGTAGTATCCGGGACAGGACCTACGAGCAGTACTTC. Residues: CASSIRDRTYEQYF.

The chain uses TRBV6-1 and TRBJ2-7; unclear D gene. The V gene lost 1 base and the J gene lost 0 bases, with 13 bases spanning the gap. This CDR3 has 16 residues. Germline V gene lookup returns CDR1 MNHNS and CDR2 SASEGT. The DNA of the CDR3 is TGTGCCAGCAGTGAAGATTACAGAATTTTCTCCTACGAGCAGTACTTC. This codes for CASSEDYRIFSYEQYF.

This chain connects TRBV18 to TRBJ1-2, with D hard to call. Trimming stripped 0 bases from V and 7 bases from J, with 12 bases between. The germline CDR1 and CDR2 sequences are KGHSH and LQKENI. CDR3 length: 14 residues. This chain's CDR3 is CASSPPGLTGGYTF. CDR3 in DNA: TGTGCCAGCTCACCACCGGGTCTCACGGGTGGCTACACCTTC.

The chain couples TRBV29-1 to TRBJ2-1; possible D gene TRBD1, 6 bases. The V gene lost 4 bases and the J gene lost 5 bases, with 9 bases spanning the gap. Germline V gene sequence: CDR1 SQVTM, CDR2 ANQGSEA. The CDR3 is 12 amino acids. The CDR3 DNA reads TGCAGCGTTGCGGACAGCGACAATGAGCAGTTCTTC. It yields the protein CSVADSDNEQFF.

The chain links TRBV5-1 to TRBJ2-7; 9 positions agree with TRBD1. The junction had 6 bases not matched to a gene; V was cut back by 3 bases and J by 5 bases. This CDR3 comprises 14 residues. The germline V gene has CDR1 SGHRS and CDR2 YFSETQ. The CDR3 coding sequence is TGCGCCAGCAGCTCGGGACAGGGCGGCGACGAGCAGTACTTC. Translated, it gives CASSSGQGGDEQYF.

The V gene is TRBV6-1, the J gene TRBJ1-1; no clear D gene. The CDR3 length is 15 residues. V was trimmed by 2 bases and J by 5 bases, leaving 15 bases between them. The germline gives CDR1 MNHNS, CDR2 SASEGT. The DNA of the CDR3 is TGTGCCAGCAGTGAATTAAGTGCGGGGAATACTGAAGCTTTCTTT. Its protein is CASSELSAGNTEAFF.

The rearrangement uses TRBV7-2 and TRBJ1-2; D call uncertain. The CDR3 is made up of 14 amino acids. Germline V CDR1 and CDR2: SGHTA, FQGNSA. V lost 2 bases to trimming and J lost 8 bases, with 15 bases between them. CDR3 bases: TGTGCCAGCAGCTTATTTAAAGGAGCGGACGGCTACACCTTC. Its protein product is CASSLFKGADGYTF.

This chain uses TRBV19 with TRBJ1-5; tentatively, D is TRBD1 (5 bases). Looked up from germline, CDR1 is LNHDA and CDR2 is SQIVND (reference sequence). The germline V and J ends were trimmed by 3 bases and 14 bases, with 14 bases remaining between them. The CDR3 consists of 12 residues. CDR3 sequence reads: CASSILWGVEHF. As DNA, the CDR3 is TGTGCCAGTAGTATCCTTTGGGGGGTAGAGCATTTT.